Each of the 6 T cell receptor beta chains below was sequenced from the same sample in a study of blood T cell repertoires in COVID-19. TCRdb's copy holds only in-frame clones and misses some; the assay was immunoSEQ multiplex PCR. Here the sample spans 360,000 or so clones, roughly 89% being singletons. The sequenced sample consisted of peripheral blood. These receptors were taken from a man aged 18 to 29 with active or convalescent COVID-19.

This CDR3 reads CASSLYGQGNSPLHF. CDR3 DNA sequence: TGTGCCAGCAGCTTATATGGACAGGGAAATTCACCCCTCCACTTT. This sequence joins TRBV7-2 and TRBJ1-6, with TRBD1 matching 8 bases. CDR3 size: 15 residues. The trim removed 2 bases at V and 7 bases at J, leaving 4 bases unmatched. In germline, CDR1 is SGHTA, CDR2 FQGNSA.

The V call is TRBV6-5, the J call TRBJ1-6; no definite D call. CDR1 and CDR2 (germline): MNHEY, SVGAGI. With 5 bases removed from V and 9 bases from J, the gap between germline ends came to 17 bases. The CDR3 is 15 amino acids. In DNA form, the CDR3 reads TGTGCCAGCAGTAGAATGAAAGCCCGGGGTTCACCCCTCCACTTT. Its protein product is CASSRMKARGSPLHF.

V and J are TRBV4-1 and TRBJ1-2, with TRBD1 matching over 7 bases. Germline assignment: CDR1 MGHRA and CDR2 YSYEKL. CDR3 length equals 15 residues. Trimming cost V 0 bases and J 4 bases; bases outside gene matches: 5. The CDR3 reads CASSQEGRTGYGYTF. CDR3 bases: TGCGCCAGCAGCCAAGAGGGGAGGACAGGCTATGGCTACACCTTC.

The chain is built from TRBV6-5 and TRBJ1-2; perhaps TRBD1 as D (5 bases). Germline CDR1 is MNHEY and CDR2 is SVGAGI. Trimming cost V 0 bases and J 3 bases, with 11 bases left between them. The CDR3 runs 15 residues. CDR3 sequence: CASSYSGRADYGYTF. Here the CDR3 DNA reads TGTGCCAGCAGTTACTCGGGCAGGGCGGACTATGGCTACACCTTC.

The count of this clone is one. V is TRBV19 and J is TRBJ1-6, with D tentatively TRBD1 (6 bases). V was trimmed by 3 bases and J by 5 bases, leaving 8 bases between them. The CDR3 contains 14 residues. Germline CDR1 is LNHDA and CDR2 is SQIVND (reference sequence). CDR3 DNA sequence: TGTGCCAGTAGTATCAACAGGGATAATTCACCCCTCCACTTT. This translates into CASSINRDNSPLHF. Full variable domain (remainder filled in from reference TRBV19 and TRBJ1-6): DGGITQSPKYLFRKEGQNVTLSCEQNLNHDAMYWYRQDPGQGLRLIYYSQIVNDFQKGDIAEGYSVSREKKESFPLTVTSAQKNPTAFYLCASSINRDNSPLHFGNGTRLTVT.

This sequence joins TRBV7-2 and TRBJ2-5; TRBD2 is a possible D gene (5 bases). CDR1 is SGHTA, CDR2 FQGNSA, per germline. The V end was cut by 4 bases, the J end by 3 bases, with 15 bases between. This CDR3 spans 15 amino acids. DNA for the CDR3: TGTGCCAGCAGCTCTGGGAGCAGTGGAAAAGAGACCCAGTACTTC. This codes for CASSSGSSGKETQYF.